The 20 T cell receptor beta chains below come from one sample, sequenced in a study of blood T cell repertoires in COVID-19. The repertoire was sequenced with immunoSEQ multiplex PCR; TCRdb's copy has only in-frame clones and lacks some. Among about 57,000 clones listed, roughly 85% were seen once. The sample was peripheral blood. These receptors originate from a man aged 55 to 70 with acute or convalescent COVID-19.

This clone was found a few times. V and J are TRBV2 and TRBJ1-2, with TRBD1 as a possible D gene (6 bases). Trimming took 10 bases from V and 8 from J, leaving 17 bases between them. Per the germline V gene, CDR1 is SNHLY and CDR2 is FYNNEI. The CDR3 spans 12 residues. CDR3 DNA: TGTGCCACCCTGCACAGGGTTGGAGGCTACACCTTC. This encodes CATLHRVGGYTF.

The genes are TRBV2 and TRBJ1-4, with TRBD1 matching over 10 bases. Germline V CDR1 and CDR2: SNHLY, FYNNEI. Trimming took 6 bases from V and 2 from J; bases not matched to a gene: 0. The CDR3 length is 14 residues. CDR3 nucleotide sequence: TGTGCCAGCAGGGACAGGGGGACTAATGAAAAACTGTTTTTT. Amino acids: CASRDRGTNEKLFF. Supplemented by reference TRBV2 and TRBJ1-4, the full variable domain reads EPEVTQTPSHQVTQMGQEVILRCVPISNHLYFYWYRQILGQKVEFLVSFYNNEISEKSEIFDDQFSVERPDGSNFTLKIRSTKLEDSAMYFCASRDRGTNEKLFFGSGTQLSVL.

V usage is TRBV7-9 and J usage is TRBJ2-7; no reliable D call. The germline gives CDR1 SEHNR, CDR2 FQNEAQ (reference sequence). Trimming took 2 bases from V and 3 from J, leaving 11 bases between them. This CDR3 is 14 amino acids long. The CDR3 DNA sequence: TGTGCCAGCAGCTTAAGCGAGCGACTCTACGAGCAGTACTTC. Its translation: CASSLSERLYEQYF. Together with reference TRBV7-9 and TRBJ2-7, the CDR3 gives the full variable domain: DTGVSQNPRHKITKRGQNVTFRCDPISEHNRLYWYRQTLGQGPEFLTYFQNEAQLEKSRLLSDRFSAERPKGSFSTLEIQRTEQGDSAMYLCASSLSERLYEQYFGPGTRLTVT.

The genes are TRBV10-3 and TRBJ1-1; D gene uncertain. The germline gives CDR1 ENHRY, CDR2 SYGVKD. V was trimmed by 2 bases and J by 3 bases, leaving 13 bases between them. This CDR3 has 15 amino acids. The DNA of the CDR3 is TGTGCCATCAGTGAGATTGGCGGCTACTACACTGAAGCTTTCTTT. Translation gives CAISEIGGYYTEAFF.

V and J are TRBV7-8 and TRBJ2-7, with a tentative D call TRBD2 (5 bases). The V gene lost 1 base and the J gene lost 5 bases, with 12 bases spanning the gap. This CDR3 comprises 14 residues. The V gene's germline CDR1 is SGHVS and CDR2 FQNEAQ. The CDR3 DNA is TGTGCCAGCAGCTTAGAACTAGTGAGGGACGAGCAGTACTTC. It specifies CASSLELVRDEQYF.

The chain is built from TRBV10-1 and TRBJ1-5; 7 nucleotides align to TRBD1. From germline, CDR1 is WNHNN and CDR2 SYGVQD (reference sequence). The CDR3 is 16 amino acids. With V trimmed by 7 bases and J by 0 bases, 9 bases remained unmatched. The CDR3 DNA follows: TGCGCCAGCATCCAATCGGACAGGAATAGCAATCAGCCCCAGCATTTT. Amino acid sequence: CASIQSDRNSNQPQHF.

This clone was counted a few times. CDR3 residues: CASSLTGLAGGEQYF. CDR3 coding DNA: TGTGCCAGCAGCTTAACCGGACTAGCGGGAGGCGAGCAGTACTTC. The V call is TRBV7-3, the J call TRBJ2-7, with 14 bases matching TRBD2. The V segment lost 0 bases and the J segment 6 bases; nucleotides outside the gene matches: 1. Germline V gene lookup returns CDR1 SGHTA and CDR2 FQGTGA. The CDR3 loop spans 15 amino acids.

This sequence joins TRBV19 and TRBJ1-5; no reliable D call. Germline assignment: CDR1 LNHDA and CDR2 SQIVND (reference sequence). CDR3 length equals 14 residues. Deletions cut 1 base from V and 6 bases from J, with 10 bases between. CDR3 amino acids: CASSIGAFAQPQHF. The CDR3 nucleotides are TGTGCCAGTAGTATAGGGGCCTTTGCTCAGCCCCAGCATTTT.

The rearrangement joins TRBV28 to TRBJ2-1; tentative D call: TRBD2 (6 bases). The CDR3 spans 13 residues. From germline, CDR1 is MDHEN and CDR2 SYDVKM. Trimming removed 6 bases from V and 12 bases from J, with 18 bases in between. The CDR3 nucleotides read TGTGCCAGCAGCACGGGACTCCTCGCGTCGCAGTTCTTC. It yields the protein CASSTGLLASQFF.

This clone was observed a handful of times. The V call is TRBV27, the J call TRBJ2-7; 7 bases line up with TRBD2. Unmatched junction bases numbered 8, after V lost 5 bases and J lost 7 bases. CDR1 is MNHEY and CDR2 is SMNVEV in the germline V gene (reference sequence). CDR3 length equals 13 residues. CDR3 sequence (DNA): TGTGCCAGCAGTGGACTAGAAGGTTATGAGCAGTACTTC. Protein sequence: CASSGLEGYEQYF.

This chain connects TRBV7-9 to TRBJ2-5, with TRBD1 matching 8 bases. Germline CDR1 SEHNR, CDR2 FQNEAQ (reference sequence). The CDR3 contains 14 residues. V shed 5 bases, J shed 2 bases, and the junction held 4 bases outside the gene matches. The CDR3 DNA is TGTGCCAGCAGCAGGGGGACAGGACAAGAGACCCAGTACTTC. Amino acid sequence: CASSRGTGQETQYF.

The chain uses TRBV24-1 and TRBJ2-5; TRBD2 aligns across 8 bases. The germline V gene has CDR1 KGHDR and CDR2 SFDVKD. With 3 bases clipped from V and 3 bases from J, the junction kept 5 bases outside the gene matches. The CDR3 sequence is 15 residues long. CDR3 region: CATSDDWTSKETQYF. The CDR3 DNA reads as TGTGCCACCAGTGATGATTGGACTAGCAAAGAGACCCAGTACTTC.

This clone was observed a few times. The chain is built from TRBV28 and TRBJ1-2, with D unresolved. CDR3 length: 11 residues. The V gene lost 6 bases and the J gene lost 2 bases, with 4 bases spanning the gap. CDR1 MDHEN and CDR2 SYDVKM come from the germline V gene. Written as DNA, the CDR3 is TGTGCCAGCAGCCCGAACTATGGCTACACCTTC. Amino acids: CASSPNYGYTF.

The chain is built from TRBV6-5 and TRBJ2-5; TRBD1 is a possible D gene (6 bases). CDR1 is MNHEY, CDR2 SVGAGI, per germline. The CDR3 spans 16 residues. V lost 0 bases to trimming and J lost 2 bases, with 13 bases between them. CDR3 protein: CASSYSSPGAQETQYF. The CDR3 DNA sequence: TGTGCCAGCAGTTACTCGAGTCCAGGGGCTCAAGAGACCCAGTACTTC.

This chain uses TRBV6-5 with TRBJ2-1; TRBD2 agrees at 7 bases. The V gene end was trimmed by 5 bases and the J gene end by 3 bases; junction bases not matched to a gene: 7. This CDR3 contains 15 residues. The germline V gene encodes CDR1 MNHEY and CDR2 SVGAGI. The CDR3 loop is CASSPPGLFYNEQFF. The CDR3 region has the DNA TGTGCCAGCAGTCCCCCGGGACTATTCTACAATGAGCAGTTCTTC.

This chain links TRBV6-2 or TRBV6-3 with TRBJ1-5; no definite D call. V was pared by 2 bases and J by 0 bases, with 11 bases between. This CDR3 spans 16 amino acids. Germline V gene lookup returns CDR1 MNHEY and CDR2 SVGEGT. The CDR3 DNA reads as TGTGCCAGCAGTTACGGCCGGGGTTATAGCAATCAGCCCCAGCATTTT. This sequence encodes CASSYGRGYSNQPQHF.

This chain connects TRBV5-1 to TRBJ2-7; 7 bases match TRBD1. The trim removed 4 bases at V and 0 bases at J, leaving 4 bases unmatched. From germline, CDR1 is SGHRS and CDR2 YFSETQ. CDR3 length: 14 residues. CDR3: CASSLGQPSYEQYF. As DNA, the CDR3 is TGCGCCAGCAGCCTGGGACAGCCCTCCTACGAGCAGTACTTC.

Here the CDR3 DNA reads TGTGCCAGCAGCCGACGGACTATCTTGGGGATCTACGAGCAGTACTTC. Its translation: CASSRRTILGIYEQYF. The chain employs TRBV11-2 and TRBJ2-7; a possible D gene is TRBD2 (6 bases). V lost 5 bases and J lost 3, with 20 bases in between. The CDR3 runs 16 residues. Germline V CDR1 and CDR2: SGHAT, FQNNGV.

V and J are TRBV9 and TRBJ1-3; 7 positions agree with TRBD1. This CDR3 region has 16 residues. The V gene's germline CDR1 is SGDLS and CDR2 YYNGEE. Unmatched junction bases numbered 6, after V lost 3 bases and J lost 0 bases. The CDR3 sequence is CASSGAGQHSGNTIYF. In nucleotides, the CDR3 is TGTGCCAGCAGCGGTGCGGGACAGCACTCTGGAAACACCATATATTTT. Full variable domain (missing parts from reference TRBV9 and TRBJ1-3): DSGVTQTPKHLITATGQRVTLRCSPRSGDLSVYWYQQSLDQGLQFLIQYYNGEERAKGNILERFSAQQFPDLHSELNLSSLELGDSALYFCASSGAGQHSGNTIYFGEGSWLTVV.

V is TRBV28 and J is TRBJ1-1; no clear D gene. Trimming shortened V by 5 bases and J by 0 bases, and 13 bases separated the two germline ends. The CDR3 has 15 amino acids. Germline values: CDR1 MDHEN, CDR2 SYDVKM. This chain's CDR3 is CASSPYREMNTEAFF. CDR3 bases: TGTGCCAGCAGTCCATACAGAGAGATGAACACTGAAGCTTTCTTT.